These 16 T cell receptor beta chains were all obtained from the same sample, sequenced in a study of blood T cell repertoires in COVID-19. Repertoires were generated with immunoSEQ multiplex PCR, while TCRdb's copy carries only in-frame clones and drops some. The sample holds hundreds of thousands of clones, approximately 84% seen once. Sample: peripheral blood. The receptor set was obtained from a man in his forties with acute or convalescent COVID-19.

V is TRBV5-4 and J is TRBJ1-1, with 10 bases matching TRBD1. The CDR3 sequence is 18 residues long. Per the germline V gene, CDR1 is SGHNT and CDR2 is YYREEE (reference sequence). With V trimmed by 3 bases and J by 0 bases, 11 bases remained unmatched. The CDR3 DNA reads as TGTGCCAGCAGCTCACCGGGACAGGGGAGGGGGGTGAACACTGAAGCTTTCTTT. This translates into CASSSPGQGRGVNTEAFF.

J is TRBJ2-3 and V is TRBV4-2; 10 bases match TRBD2. The CDR3 totals 17 residues. The V segment lost 0 bases and the J segment 2 bases; nucleotides outside the gene matches: 5. Germline CDR1 is LGHNA and CDR2 is YNFKEQ. The DNA for the CDR3 is TGTGCCAGCAGCCAAGACGGAGCGGGGGGGCTCACAGATACGCAGTATTTT. It yields the protein CASSQDGAGGLTDTQYF.

This clone has only one observation. This chain uses TRBV12-5 with TRBJ2-1; 13 bases align to TRBD2. Trimming removed 6 bases from V and 9 bases from J; junction bases left unmatched: 11. The CDR3 totals 16 residues. From germline, CDR1 is LGHNT and CDR2 FRNRAP. CDR3 residues: CASGPLTSGGAAEQFF. As DNA, the CDR3 is TGTGCTAGTGGCCCCCTAACTAGCGGGGGGGCCGCTGAGCAGTTCTTC.

J is TRBJ1-1 and V is TRBV19; D possibly corresponds to TRBD1 (5 bases). CDR3 length: 15 amino acids. The germline gives CDR1 LNHDA, CDR2 SQIVND (reference sequence). Trimming removed 4 bases at V and 3 bases at J, with 15 bases between. The CDR3 sequence is CASSRKPGTYTEAFF. The CDR3 coding sequence is TGTGCCAGTAGTAGAAAACCCGGGACTTACACTGAAGCTTTCTTT.

This clone has more than one count but fewer than ten. The chain employs TRBV10-2 and TRBJ1-2; D perhaps matches TRBD1 (6 bases). This CDR3 is built from 14 residues. Trimming stripped 8 bases from V and 4 bases from J, with 17 bases between. Germline CDR1 and CDR2: WSHSY and SAAADI. CDR3 sequence (DNA): TGCGCCAGCTCCCCTTGGGAACAGGGCTATGGCTACACCTTC. Its protein product is CASSPWEQGYGYTF.

This sequence joins TRBV5-4 and TRBJ2-7; TRBD2 aligns across 7 bases. CDR1 and CDR2 (germline): SGHNT, YYREEE (reference sequence). The length of the CDR3 is 15 residues. V was pared by 1 base and J by 0 bases, with 4 bases of the junction left unmatched. The CDR3: CASSLKGGSSYEQYF. The CDR3 bases are TGTGCCAGCAGCTTGAAGGGCGGGAGCTCCTACGAGCAGTACTTC.

The rearrangement joins TRBV10-2 to TRBJ2-3; 9 bases match TRBD2. V lost 6 bases to trimming and J lost 0 bases; unmatched junction nucleotides: 4. Looked up from germline, CDR1 is WSHSY and CDR2 is SAAADI. The CDR3 has 15 residues. The CDR3 here is CASRLSGGSTDTQYF. CDR3 sequence (DNA): TGCGCCAGCAGACTTAGCGGGGGCAGCACAGATACGCAGTATTTT.

The V gene is TRBV6-5, the J gene TRBJ1-1; TRBD1 matches 7 bases. The V segment lost 6 bases and the J segment 4 bases; nucleotides outside the gene matches: 5. Germline values: CDR1 MNHEY, CDR2 SVGAGI. The CDR3 sequence is 13 residues long. This CDR3 reads CASRSQGTTEAFF. In DNA, the CDR3 is TGTGCCAGCAGGTCACAGGGGACCACTGAAGCTTTCTTT.

V is TRBV5-1 and J is TRBJ1-1; 7 bases map to TRBD1. This CDR3 spans 14 amino acids. Trimming removed 3 bases from V and 4 bases from J; junction bases left unmatched: 6. Germline V CDR1 and CDR2: SGHRS, YFSETQ. The CDR3 DNA sequence: TGCGCCAGCAGCTCGGGGACAGATTTCACTGAAGCTTTCTTT. It encodes CASSSGTDFTEAFF.

This sequence joins TRBV24-1 and TRBJ1-1; tentative D call: TRBD1 (5 bases). V was shortened by 8 bases and J by 1 base, with 10 bases between the two germline ends. The CDR3 totals 13 residues. Germline CDR1 is KGHDR and CDR2 is SFDVKD. The CDR3 DNA sequence: TGTGCCACCAAGGAGGGGACGAACACTGAAGCTTTCTTT. Encoded protein: CATKEGTNTEAFF.

A few counts support this clone. The chain links TRBV10-3 to TRBJ2-7, with D possibly being TRBD1 (5 bases). The CDR3 sequence is 17 residues long. Between the trimmed V and J ends, which lost 6 bases and 0 bases, there was a span of 21 bases. The germline V gene encodes CDR1 ENHRY and CDR2 SYGVKD. The CDR3 sequence is CAIRGSPGQGPSYEQYF. The CDR3 coding sequence is TGTGCCATCAGGGGGTCCCCTGGGCAGGGTCCCTCCTACGAGCAGTACTTC.

This chain connects TRBV7-2 to TRBJ1-6, with D unclear. CDR1 and CDR2 (germline): SGHTA, FQGNSA. The CDR3 is 14 amino acids. The V gene lost 3 bases and the J gene lost 9 bases, with 12 bases spanning the gap. The CDR3 coding sequence is TGTGCCAGCAGCTTCGGGAACTTCTTTTCACCCCTCCACTTT. Translated: CASSFGNFFSPLHF.

J is TRBJ2-3 and V is TRBV15; D gene ambiguous. This CDR3 is built from 14 residues. The germline CDR1 and CDR2 sequences are LNHNV and YYDKDF (reference sequence). With 0 bases removed from V and 4 bases from J, the gap between germline ends came to 8 bases. The CDR3 DNA is TGTGCCACCAGCAGAGATGAGCCTCCAGATACGCAGTATTTT. Protein product: CATSRDEPPDTQYF.

J is TRBJ2-7 and V is TRBV6-5, with D hard to call. The CDR3 covers 13 residues. Germline CDR1 reads MNHEY; CDR2 reads SVGAGI. With 7 bases removed from V and 2 bases from J, the gap between germline ends came to 12 bases. The CDR3 nucleotides read TGTGCCAGCAATTTGAACAGTCCCTACGAGCAGTACTTC. Residues: CASNLNSPYEQYF.

This clone has just one count. The chain recombines TRBV19 with TRBJ1-2; D is ambiguous. The V end was cut by 6 bases, the J end by 4 bases, with 6 bases between. The CDR3 extends over 11 amino acids. From germline, CDR1 is LNHDA and CDR2 SQIVND (reference sequence). CDR3 protein: CASRNFYGYTF. The CDR3, as DNA: TGTGCCAGTAGAAACTTCTATGGCTACACCTTC. Combining the CDR3 with reference TRBV19 and TRBJ1-2 gives the whole variable domain DGGITQSPKYLFRKEGQNVTLSCEQNLNHDAMYWYRQDPGQGLRLIYYSQIVNDFQKGDIAEGYSVSREKKESFPLTVTSAQKNPTAFYLCASRNFYGYTFGSGTRLTVV.

This chain uses TRBV19 with TRBJ1-1; 8 bases agree with TRBD1. V gave up 6 bases and J gave up 3 bases; unmatched junction bases: 9. This CDR3 comprises 15 residues. CDR1 and CDR2 (germline): LNHDA, SQIVND (reference sequence). The CDR3 coding sequence is TGTGCCAGTAGAACCCCCGGACAGGGAGACACTGAAGCTTTCTTT. Protein product: CASRTPGQGDTEAFF.